Below, 15 T cell receptor beta chains from the same sample are listed, as sequenced in a study of beta chain features in type 1 diabetes. Study-wide results and caveats: For Type 1 diabetes patients, all four CD4+ subsets carried TCRB CDR3s that were moderately but significantly shorter.

Antigens for these TCRs are unknown. The isolated RNA, all of it, was reverse transcribed, so expressed TCRB transcripts were what got sequenced. The protocol was immunoSEQ multiplex PCR, while the TCRdb copy is restricted to in-frame clones and leaves out a portion. The repertoire has about 650,000 clones, about an eighth of them found once; the top ten carry more than 0.09%. Source material: naive CD4+ T cells from blood. These receptor sequences come from a man aged 30 to 39 with type 1 diabetes.

V gene TRBV7-2 combines with J gene TRBJ2-2, with D maybe TRBD2 (6 bases). CDR3 length: 14 residues. V dropped 5 bases and J dropped 3 bases, with 10 bases sitting between them. CDR1 and CDR2 (germline): SGHTA, FQGNSA. DNA for the CDR3: TGTGCCAGCAGCCCGACTAGGGACACCGGGGAGCTGTTTTTT. Amino acid sequence: CASSPTRDTGELFF.

The J gene is TRBJ1-2, the V gene TRBV29-1; D is possibly TRBD1 (5 bases). CDR3 length: 12 residues. CDR1 and CDR2 (germline): SQVTM, ANQGSEA. V lost 4 bases and J lost 5, with 11 bases in between. The CDR3 region is CSVVVGQYGYTF. For the CDR3, the DNA is TGCAGCGTTGTAGTCGGACAATATGGCTACACCTTC.

The rearrangement uses TRBV29-1 and TRBJ1-1, with a possible D match to TRBD1 (5 bases). This CDR3 has 13 residues. Germline CDR1 and CDR2: SQVTM and ANQGSEA. The ends were cut back, 8 bases at V and 3 bases at J, with 16 bases in the middle. CDR3: CSSRTAGDTEAFF. The CDR3 DNA follows: TGCAGCTCGCGGACCGCGGGGGACACTGAAGCTTTCTTT.

This clone was seen only a few times. This rearrangement joins TRBV29-1 to TRBJ2-7; the D gene is possibly TRBD1 (5 bases). Trimming shortened V by 8 bases and J by 4 bases, and 12 bases separated the two germline ends. Germline CDR1 reads SQVTM; CDR2 reads ANQGSEA. This CDR3 contains 11 residues. In DNA, the CDR3 is TGCAGCACCCGAACAGGATACGAGCAGTACTTC. Translated, it gives CSTRTGYEQYF.

In this sample, this clone turned up a few times. The chain has TRBV29-1 and TRBJ2-5, with 9 bases fitting TRBD1. Germline V gene lookup returns CDR1 SQVTM and CDR2 ANQGSEA. The length of the CDR3 is 13 residues. The J segment lost 5 bases and the V segment lost 4 bases, leaving 5 bases of the junction unmatched. The CDR3 nucleotides are TGCAGCGTTGGGGGGACAGGGTGGGAGACCCAGTACTTC. It yields the protein CSVGGTGWETQYF.

This chain uses TRBV2 with TRBJ1-2; TRBD1 matches 7 bases. Trimming took 4 bases from V and 4 from J; bases not matched to a gene: 3. Germline V gene sequence: CDR1 SNHLY, CDR2 FYNNEI. The CDR3 is 13 residues long. The CDR3 region has the DNA TGTGCCAGCAGTGTGGGGACAGCCTATGGCTACACCTTC. This sequence encodes CASSVGTAYGYTF.

This chain uses TRBV10-3 with TRBJ2-1; D might be TRBD1 (6 bases). This CDR3 is 14 amino acids long. Germline V gene sequence: CDR1 ENHRY, CDR2 SYGVKD. Trimming took 4 bases from V and 5 from J, leaving 12 bases between them. CDR3 nucleotide sequence: TGTGCCATCAGTGTCACGGACAGCAACAATGAGCAGTTCTTC. Its translation: CAISVTDSNNEQFF.

The sample holds a few counts of this clone. V usage is TRBV28 and J usage is TRBJ2-5; the match to TRBD1 covers 7 bases. The length of the CDR3 is 14 residues. Trimming cost V 6 bases and J 2 bases; bases outside gene matches: 6. Germline V gene sequence: CDR1 MDHEN, CDR2 SYDVKM. This chain's CDR3 is CASSRGQKQETQYF. In nucleotides, the CDR3 is TGTGCCAGCAGCCGGGGACAGAAACAAGAGACCCAGTACTTC.

This rearrangement joins TRBV4-3 to TRBJ1-2; weak D call: TRBD1 (6 bases). Deletions cut 7 bases from V and 8 bases from J, with 29 bases between. The CDR3 extends over 17 amino acids. CDR1 LGHNA and CDR2 YSLEER come from the germline V gene. In DNA form, the CDR3 reads TGCGCCAGCACCCCGGGGCCTTCACAGGGACAAAGAGGCGGCTACACCTTC. This gives the protein CASTPGPSQGQRGGYTF.

This clone was found a few times. The CDR3 loop is CASTSLGPGTGGNQPQHF. The DNA of the CDR3 is TGTGCCAGTACCTCTCTGGGACCCGGGACAGGGGGCAATCAGCCCCAGCATTTT. The V and J genes are TRBV19 and TRBJ1-5; TRBD1 matches 10 bases. After removal of 7 bases from V and 2 bases from J, the junction contained 14 bases not matched to a gene. Per the germline V gene, CDR1 is LNHDA and CDR2 is SQIVND (reference sequence). CDR3 length: 18 amino acids.

This rearrangement joins TRBV7-3 to TRBJ1-1; unclear D gene. The V gene lost 3 bases and the J gene lost 1 base, with 6 bases spanning the gap. This CDR3 region has 13 residues. Looked up from germline, CDR1 is SGHTA and CDR2 is FQGTGA. Written as DNA, the CDR3 is TGTGCCAGCAGCTTTACAAAGAACACTGAAGCTTTCTTT. Its translation is CASSFTKNTEAFF.

Regarding this clone: The same CDR3 arises from other DNA sequences in this sample as well. The chain is built from TRBV30 and TRBJ1-6, with a tentative D call TRBD1 (5 bases). Trimming removed 4 bases from V and 10 bases from J, with 20 bases in between. This CDR3 comprises 15 residues. The germline CDR1 and CDR2 sequences are GTSNPN and SVGIG (reference sequence). The CDR3 is CAWNKGQGSGSPLHF. Written as DNA, the CDR3 is TGTGCCTGGAACAAAGGTCAGGGCAGCGGCTCACCCCTCCACTTT.

This clone has a handful of counts. The chain couples TRBV28 to TRBJ2-1; TRBD1 matches at 8 bases. There are 13 residues in the CDR3. Trimming cost V 5 bases and J 9 bases; bases outside gene matches: 6. The germline CDR1 and CDR2 sequences are MDHEN and SYDVKM. Written as DNA, the CDR3 is TGTGCCAGCAGTCCCCAGGGGGCTGGTGAGCAGTTCTTC. This encodes CASSPQGAGEQFF.

This clone was seen a few times. The rearrangement joins TRBV7-9 to TRBJ1-4, with 8 bases lining up with TRBD1. The CDR3 is made up of 16 amino acids. Germline lookup yields CDR1 SEHNR and CDR2 FQNEAQ (reference sequence). The J segment lost 1 base and the V segment lost 5 bases, leaving 6 bases of the junction unmatched. CDR3 protein: CASSLDRGGTNEKLFF. For the CDR3, the DNA is TGTGCCAGCAGCCTTGACAGGGGCGGAACTAATGAAAAACTGTTTTTT.

This clone was counted between two and nine times. J is TRBJ1-2 and V is TRBV4-1; maybe TRBD1 (5 bases). The germline CDR1 and CDR2 sequences are MGHRA and YSYEKL. The CDR3 length is 12 residues. The CDR3 loop is CAAWGWGYGYTF. The CDR3 DNA reads TGCGCAGCATGGGGCTGGGGCTATGGCTACACCTTC.